The 18 T cell receptor beta chains below were found in one sample sequenced in a study of cytomegalovirus exposure and HLA in healthy donors. 60 Vbeta and 13 Jbeta primers were used in PCR. TCRdb keeps only in-frame clones here, not all; method: immunoSEQ multiplex PCR. The sample lists about 120,000 clones; 60% to 85% were seen once. The sequenced material came from PBMCs. These receptor sequences come from a woman between 35 and 50 years old in good health and CMV-seropositive.

V gene TRBV29-1 combines with J gene TRBJ1-2, with a possible D match to TRBD1 (5 bases). This CDR3 contains 13 residues. The germline V gene encodes CDR1 SQVTM and CDR2 ANQGSEA. Trimming cost V 5 bases and J 7 bases, with 17 bases left between them. In DNA, the CDR3 is TGCAGCGTTATCCAGGGACTTCGGCCTGGCTACACCTTC. Protein sequence: CSVIQGLRPGYTF.

This chain joins TRBV2 and TRBJ2-3; D is perhaps TRBD2 (5 bases). Deletions cut 3 bases from V and 4 bases from J, with 8 bases between. Germline V gene lookup returns CDR1 SNHLY and CDR2 FYNNEI. The CDR3 totals 13 residues. In nucleotides, the CDR3 is TGTGCCAGCAGTGAGCTGAGGGCAGATACGCAGTATTTT. Its translation: CASSELRADTQYF.

The J gene is TRBJ2-1, the V gene TRBV2; TRBD2 agrees at 11 bases. Germline CDR1 and CDR2: SNHLY and FYNNEI. The CDR3 covers 13 residues. V lost 10 bases to trimming and J lost 7 bases; unmatched junction nucleotides: 6. The CDR3 spells CATLLAGENEQFF. The DNA of the CDR3 is TGTGCCACCCTACTAGCGGGGGAAAATGAGCAGTTCTTC.

There are a few counts of this clone. A far larger clone lies a single base away; this is likely a read error. In DNA, the CDR3 is TGTGCCAGTACAAGAGGGGGCGCATACACTGCAGCTTTCTTT. This encodes CASTRGGAYTAAFF. The rearrangement uses TRBV19 and TRBJ1-1, with 7 bases fitting TRBD1. CDR3 length equals 14 residues. Germline loops: CDR1 LNHDA, CDR2 SQIVND (reference sequence).

This clone turned up a few times. The genes are TRBV7-9 and TRBJ1-2; TRBD1 agrees at 8 bases. The CDR3 runs to 14 residues. Per the germline V gene, CDR1 is SEHNR and CDR2 is FQNEAQ (reference sequence). Trimming cost V 5 bases and J 7 bases; bases outside gene matches: 9. CDR3 amino acids: CASSMRQGPGGYTF. CDR3 DNA: TGTGCCAGCAGCATGCGACAGGGGCCCGGTGGCTACACCTTC.

The rearrangement links TRBV19 to TRBJ2-1; D remains ambiguous. Germline values: CDR1 LNHDA, CDR2 SQIVND (reference sequence). The V end was cut by 4 bases, the J end by 0 bases, with 10 bases between. The CDR3 has 15 residues. The CDR3 is CASSSRVRSYNEQFF. The DNA for the CDR3 is TGTGCCAGTAGTAGTCGGGTACGCTCCTACAATGAGCAGTTCTTC. The full variable domain, in which reference TRBV19 and TRBJ2-1 provide the parts outside the CDR3, is DGGITQSPKYLFRKEGQNVTLSCEQNLNHDAMYWYRQDPGQGLRLIYYSQIVNDFQKGDIAEGYSVSREKKESFPLTVTSAQKNPTAFYLCASSSRVRSYNEQFFGPGTRLTVL.

The V gene is TRBV7-9, the J gene TRBJ2-3, with TRBD2 identical over 11 bases. Germline loops: CDR1 SEHNR, CDR2 FQNEAQ (reference sequence). The V and J ends lost 1 base and 3 bases, in that order; junction bases with no gene match: 0. CDR3 length equals 15 residues. The DNA of the CDR3 is TGTGCCAGCAGCTTAGGACTAGCGGGAACAGATACGCAGTATTTT. This sequence encodes CASSLGLAGTDTQYF. Variable domain in full (rest from reference TRBV7-9 and TRBJ2-3): DTGVSQNPRHKITKRGQNVTFRCDPISEHNRLYWYRQTLGQGPEFLTYFQNEAQLEKSRLLSDRFSAERPKGSFSTLEIQRTEQGDSAMYLCASSLGLAGTDTQYFGPGTRLTVL.

This chain joins TRBV2 and TRBJ1-4; D is possibly TRBD1 (6 bases). V dropped 4 bases and J dropped 4 bases, with 13 bases sitting between them. CDR1 is SNHLY, CDR2 FYNNEI, per germline. CDR3 length: 15 amino acids. CDR3 coding DNA: TGTGCCAGCAGTGCCTTGACAGGCGGTAATGAAAAACTGTTTTTT. This encodes CASSALTGGNEKLFF. Variable domain in full (rest from reference TRBV2 and TRBJ1-4): EPEVTQTPSHQVTQMGQEVILRCVPISNHLYFYWYRQILGQKVEFLVSFYNNEISEKSEIFDDQFSVERPDGSNFTLKIRSTKLEDSAMYFCASSALTGGNEKLFFGSGTQLSVL.

CDR3 sequence: CASSGGSGSYYEQYF. The CDR3 coding sequence is TGTGCCAGCAGTGGGGGTAGCGGGAGTTACTACGAGCAGTACTTC. The gene calls are TRBV25-1 and TRBJ2-7, with 9 nucleotides matching TRBD2. Germline V gene lookup returns CDR1 MGHDK and CDR2 SYGVNS. V was clipped by 4 bases and J by 3 bases; unmatched bases: 7. The CDR3 sequence is 15 residues long.

The DNA of the CDR3 is TGCGCCAGCAGTAGAGACCCTAGCGGGAGTTCAGATGAGCAGTTCTTC. Its protein is CASSRDPSGSSDEQFF. J is TRBJ2-1 and V is TRBV5-1; TRBD2 matches 10 bases. The CDR3 covers 16 residues. With V trimmed by 5 bases and J by 8 bases, 13 bases remained unmatched. Germline assignment: CDR1 SGHRS and CDR2 YFSETQ.

The chain couples TRBV29-1 to TRBJ2-3, with 7 bases aligning to TRBD2. In germline, CDR1 is SQVTM, CDR2 ANQGSEA. CDR3 length: 13 residues. The ends lost 8 bases at V and 3 bases at J; junction bases unmatched: 8. The DNA of the CDR3 is TGCAGCCACCGCGGGGAGGGTACAGATACGCAGTATTTT. Translated: CSHRGEGTDTQYF.

A single count supports this clone. The J gene is TRBJ2-7, the V gene TRBV9; D perhaps matches TRBD1 (6 bases). The CDR3 consists of 14 residues. Germline V lookup: CDR1 SGDLS, CDR2 YYNGEE. V was pared by 4 bases and J by 2 bases, with 13 bases between. The CDR3 DNA is TGTGCCAGCAGCCCCGAGACAGGCCCCTACGAGCAGTACTTC. Translation: CASSPETGPYEQYF.

The V call is TRBV30, the J call TRBJ1-1, with a tentative D call TRBD1 (5 bases). Per the germline V gene, CDR1 is GTSNPN and CDR2 is SVGIG (reference sequence). CDR3 length: 14 amino acids. The ends were cut back, 2 bases at V and 5 bases at J, with 15 bases in the middle. The CDR3 bases are TGTGCCTGGAGTTCTCAGGGAGGAAGGACTGAAGCTTTCTTT. Amino acids: CAWSSQGGRTEAFF.

The chain has TRBV9 and TRBJ2-1; TRBD1 might be the D (6 bases). CDR3 size: 17 residues. CDR1 SGDLS and CDR2 YYNGEE come from the germline V gene. Trimming left V 0 bases short and J 0 bases short, with 13 bases between. In nucleotides, the CDR3 is TGTGCCAGCAGCGTAGCAGGGGCTGCGAGCTCCTACAATGAGCAGTTCTTC. Translated, it gives CASSVAGAASSYNEQFF.

This chain uses TRBV29-1 with TRBJ1-4; D is perhaps TRBD1 (5 bases). V lost 6 bases and J 3 bases, leaving 11 bases between the germline ends. This CDR3 is built from 13 residues. Germline V gene data show CDR1 as SQVTM and CDR2 as ANQGSEA. CDR3 DNA sequence: TGCAGCGTGGGGGGAGTATCTAATGAAAAACTGTTTTTT. Amino acid sequence: CSVGGVSNEKLFF.

This sequence joins TRBV5-6 and TRBJ2-5, with 7 bases fitting TRBD2. The trim removed 5 bases at V and 5 bases at J, leaving 12 bases unmatched. The CDR3 covers 15 residues. Germline CDR1 SGHDT, CDR2 YYEEEE. The CDR3 sequence: CASSLTTLGGETQYF. For the CDR3, the DNA is TGTGCCAGCAGTTTGACGACTCTGGGAGGGGAGACCCAGTACTTC.

The rearrangement joins TRBV27 to TRBJ2-7; 13 bases line up with TRBD2. CDR1 and CDR2 (germline): MNHEY, SMNVEV (reference sequence). This CDR3 comprises 17 residues. V lost 5 bases to trimming and J lost 2 bases; unmatched junction nucleotides: 9. CDR3 amino acids: CASSGITSGGAPYEQYF. CDR3 bases: TGTGCCAGCAGTGGGATCACTAGCGGGGGGGCCCCCTACGAGCAGTACTTC.

The genes are TRBV2 and TRBJ2-1, with a tentative D call TRBD2 (5 bases). Germline values: CDR1 SNHLY, CDR2 FYNNEI. The V end was cut by 6 bases, the J end by 0 bases, with 12 bases between. The CDR3 contains 15 residues. CDR3 amino acids: CASRILGDSYNEQFF. The DNA for the CDR3 is TGTGCCAGCAGGATCCTGGGAGACTCCTACAATGAGCAGTTCTTC.